Listed here are 3 T cell receptor beta chains from one sample, sequenced in a study of T cell changes during pregnancy in multiple sclerosis. TCRdb's copy holds only in-frame clones and misses some; the assay was immunoSEQ multiplex PCR. The sample holds roughly 52,000 clones, about 90% seen once. Sequenced material: CD4+ T cells from peripheral blood mononuclear cells, taken in the first trimester of pregnancy. All receptors come from a female donor with multiple sclerosis, enrolled in a pregnancy study.

The V call is TRBV29-1, the J call TRBJ2-5, with TRBD1 matching over 7 bases. The trim removed 6 bases at V and 5 bases at J, leaving 15 bases unmatched. Germline lookup yields CDR1 SQVTM and CDR2 ANQGSEA. This CDR3 has 15 residues. This CDR3 reads CSVMGTVTSGETQYF. The CDR3 bases are TGCAGCGTAATGGGGACAGTGACTTCGGGGGAGACCCAGTACTTC.

This CDR3 reads CATRRETDTQYF. In DNA, the CDR3 is TGCGCCACCCGGAGAGAGACAGATACGCAGTATTTT. The chain joins TRBV5-1 to TRBJ2-3; D ambiguous. The CDR3 has 12 residues. Germline V gene sequence: CDR1 SGHRS, CDR2 YFSETQ. V lost 9 bases to trimming and J lost 3 bases, with 11 bases between them.

The chain combines TRBV9 with TRBJ1-2, with TRBD1 as a possible D gene (5 bases). The CDR3 consists of 13 residues. The germline V gene has CDR1 SGDLS and CDR2 YYNGEE. V was cut by 0 bases and J by 4 bases, with 7 bases left in between. This CDR3 is CASSVAGGYGYTF. The CDR3 DNA reads as TGTGCCAGCAGCGTAGCCGGGGGCTATGGCTACACCTTC.